The 32 T cell receptor beta chains below were found in one sample sequenced in a study of T cells in Graves' hyperthyroidism and ophthalmopathy (dated by TCRdb to between 2018 and 2020). The library was generated by multiplex PCR. Sequencing relied on an Illumina HiSeq 2000. The TCR beta CDR3 regions were amplified from RNA transcripts. For the first round of RT-PCR on the TCR CDR3, the HTBI primer set was used together with the Qiagen OneStep RT-PCR kit. TCRdb applied fastp at Q25 and MiXCR to the public reads, then kept only in-frame beta chains. When rows share a CDR3 protein, they turn into one entry using the most common DNA and genes. The sample contains more than 500,000 distinct CDR3 sequences, 15% to 20% of them found a single time. The top ten clonotypes cover approximately 32% of the sample. Input material: blood. The receptors originated from a woman between 25 and 40 years old with Graves' ophthalmopathy.

The rearrangement joins TRBV4-3 to TRBJ2-2, with D hard to call. Germline V gives CDR1 LGHNA, CDR2 YSLEER. V was shortened by 1 base and J by 6 bases, with 15 bases between the two germline ends. The CDR3 consists of 16 residues. CDR3 residues: CASSQGTRLVSGELFF. In nucleotides, the CDR3 is TGCGCCAGCAGCCAAGGGACCCGTCTTGTCTCCGGGGAGCTGTTTTTT.

This clonotype has just a few counts. The chain carries TRBV12-3 or TRBV12-4 and TRBJ2-7, with 7 bases lining up with TRBD1. This CDR3 region has 14 residues. V trimming: 5 bases; J trimming: 3 bases; junction bases outside the gene matches: 7. For the CDR3, the DNA is TGTGCCAGCAGTCCGGGGACAGCCTACTACGAGCAGTACTTC. Protein product: CASSPGTAYYEQYF.

This clonotype was counted between two and nine times. The V gene is TRBV7-6, the J gene TRBJ2-4; 7 positions match TRBD1. Trimming removed 5 bases from V and 4 bases from J; junction bases left unmatched: 8. Looked up from germline, CDR1 is SGHVS and CDR2 is FNYEAQ. CDR3 size: 15 residues. CDR3 residues: CASSPERGQKNIQYF. CDR3 bases: TGTGCCAGCAGCCCGGAGAGGGGGCAAAAAAACATTCAGTACTTC.

This clonotype showed up many times. V is TRBV20-1 and J is TRBJ2-7; TRBD2 aligns across 16 bases. Losses at the gene ends were 1 base for V and 5 bases for J; bases not matched to a gene: 5. This CDR3 is 16 amino acids long. Germline CDR1 is DFQATT and CDR2 is SNEGSKA (reference sequence). DNA of the CDR3: TGCAGTGCTAGAGGAATGGGGACTAGCGGGAGGGACGAGCAGTACTTC. This gives the protein CSARGMGTSGRDEQYF.

The rearrangement joins TRBV9 to TRBJ2-1, with a tentative D call TRBD1 (5 bases). Germline V gene data show CDR1 as SGDLS and CDR2 as YYNGEE. There are 13 residues in the CDR3. V gave up 3 bases and J gave up 5 bases, with 9 bases separating them. The CDR3 here is CASSGGADNEQFF. As DNA, the CDR3 is TGTGCCAGCAGCGGTGGGGCGGACAATGAGCAGTTCTTC.

In its sample, this clonotype was seen a few times. The chain combines TRBV7-2 with TRBJ2-5; D possibly corresponds to TRBD2 (6 bases). CDR3 length: 15 amino acids. CDR1 SGHTA and CDR2 FQGNSA come from the germline V gene. V was pared by 1 base and J by 4 bases, with 13 bases between. In nucleotides, the CDR3 is TGTGCCAGCAGCTTAGGTGGGGGGTCCCGAGAGACCCAGTACTTC. This encodes CASSLGGGSRETQYF. Together with reference TRBV7-2 and TRBJ2-5, the CDR3 gives the full variable domain: GAGVSQSPSNKVTEKGKDVELRCDPISGHTALYWYRQSLGQGLEFLIYFQGNSAPDKSGLPSDRFSAERTGGSVSTLTIQRTQQEDSAVYLCASSLGGGSRETQYFGPGTRLLVL.

This clonotype has ten or more counts. This chain uses TRBV3-1 with TRBJ1-1; D remains ambiguous. Trimming took 6 bases from V and 1 from J, leaving 9 bases between them. Looked up from germline, CDR1 is LGHDT and CDR2 is YNNKEL (reference sequence). This CDR3 has 13 amino acids. In DNA form, the CDR3 reads TGTGCCAGCAGTGCCACACAGAACACTGAAGCTTTCTTT. Translated, it gives CASSATQNTEAFF.

This clonotype was counted only a few times. V usage is TRBV9 and J usage is TRBJ2-5; D not resolved. Between the trimmed V and J ends, which lost 0 bases and 2 bases, there was a span of 11 bases. In germline, CDR1 is SGDLS, CDR2 YYNGEE. The CDR3 length is 15 residues. CDR3 bases: TGTGCCAGCAGCGTAGTATCGGGTCTTCAAGAGACCCAGTACTTC. Its protein is CASSVVSGLQETQYF.

This clonotype was counted many times. The chain carries TRBV6-5 and TRBJ2-2; D is ambiguous. Germline V lookup: CDR1 MNHEY, CDR2 SVGAGI. Between the trimmed V and J ends, which lost 2 bases and 5 bases, there was a span of 6 bases. The CDR3 is made up of 13 amino acids. The DNA for the CDR3 is TGTGCCAGCAGTTACGAAGCTACCGGGGAGCTGTTTTTT. Its protein is CASSYEATGELFF.

This clonotype was counted between two and nine times. The chain carries TRBV5-1 and TRBJ1-4; D possibly corresponds to TRBD1 (6 bases). The CDR3 totals 15 residues. Germline loops: CDR1 SGHRS, CDR2 YFSETQ. The ends were cut back, 4 bases at V and 7 bases at J, with 17 bases in the middle. CDR3 region: CASSPRGGLGEKLFF. The DNA for the CDR3 is TGCGCCAGCAGCCCTCGAGGGGGATTGGGTGAAAAACTGTTTTTT.

At least ten counts were recorded for this clonotype. J is TRBJ2-1 and V is TRBV20-1, with 10 positions matching TRBD2. V shed 3 bases and J 1 base; nucleotides not matched to a gene: 9. The V gene's germline CDR1 is DFQATT and CDR2 SNEGSKA (reference sequence). The CDR3 has 17 amino acids. CDR3 DNA sequence: TGCAGTGCTAGGGTTTCTAGCGGGAGTGCTTCCTACAATGAGCAGTTCTTC. Amino acid sequence: CSARVSSGSASYNEQFF.

This clonotype was recorded at least ten times. J is TRBJ2-1 and V is TRBV5-1; D is undetermined. Per the germline V gene, CDR1 is SGHRS and CDR2 is YFSETQ. Trimming took off 5 bases at V and 1 base at J, with 13 bases between the two ends. The CDR3 loop spans 15 amino acids. CDR3 loop: CASRSLPGSYNEQFF. The DNA for the CDR3 is TGCGCCAGCAGGTCGCTCCCTGGGTCCTACAATGAGCAGTTCTTC.

This clonotype has at least ten counts. The chain employs TRBV12-3 or TRBV12-4 and TRBJ1-1; 7 positions match TRBD1. This CDR3 is built from 15 residues. Trimming removed 5 bases from V and 1 base from J; junction bases left unmatched: 7. The DNA for the CDR3 is TGTGCCAGCAGTCGGGACAGACTGAAGAACACTGAAGCTTTCTTT. Its protein is CASSRDRLKNTEAFF.

The chain has TRBV7-9 and TRBJ2-5; D may be TRBD2 (5 bases). CDR3 length: 16 amino acids. The V gene's germline CDR1 is SEHNR and CDR2 FQNEAQ (reference sequence). V lost 5 bases to trimming and J lost 3 bases, with 19 bases between them. The CDR3 spells CASSPKTERQKETQYF. CDR3 sequence (DNA): TGTGCCAGCAGCCCGAAAACGGAGCGGCAAAAAGAGACCCAGTACTTC. Full variable domain (outside the CDR3, taken from reference TRBV7-9 and TRBJ2-5): DTGVSQNPRHKITKRGQNVTFRCDPISEHNRLYWYRQTLGQGPEFLTYFQNEAQLEKSRLLSDRFSAERPKGSFSTLEIQRTEQGDSAMYLCASSPKTERQKETQYFGPGTRLLVL.

Many counts were recorded for this clonotype. The chain uses TRBV6-1 and TRBJ1-2; TRBD1 aligns across 9 bases. CDR1 and CDR2 (germline): MNHNS, SASEGT. This CDR3 comprises 13 residues. The ends lost 6 bases at V and 5 bases at J; junction bases unmatched: 4. The CDR3 DNA is TGTGCCAGCAGGTCCGGGACAGGGTATGGCTACACCTTC. Its protein is CASRSGTGYGYTF.

This chain uses TRBV20-1 with TRBJ2-7; 13 bases are a match to TRBD2. The germline CDR1 and CDR2 sequences are DFQATT and SNEGSKA (reference sequence). J gave up 5 bases and V 4 bases, and 8 bases lay outside the gene matches. This CDR3 has 15 amino acids. CDR3 loop: CSATWTSGSRNEQYF. DNA of the CDR3: TGCAGTGCTACTTGGACTAGCGGGAGTCGGAACGAGCAGTACTTC.

This clonotype was counted many times. Compared with germline, one end of the junction differs, possibly owing to a read error. The J gene is TRBJ2-7, the V gene TRBV5-1; possibly TRBD2 for D (5 bases). The CDR3 runs 13 residues. Germline V gives CDR1 SGHRS, CDR2 YFSETQ. The CDR3 region is CASSFGLGYEQYF. CDR3 coding DNA: TGTGCCAGCAGCTTTGGACTGGGGTACGAGCAGTACTTC.

In its sample, this clonotype was seen many times. The chain links TRBV6-2 or TRBV6-3 to TRBJ2-1; the D gene is possibly TRBD2 (5 bases). The length of the CDR3 is 10 residues. Trimming stripped 10 bases from V and 9 bases from J, with 10 bases between. Looked up from germline, CDR1 is MNHEY and CDR2 is SVGEGT. The DNA for the CDR3 is TGTGCCACTCTAGCTAGTGAGCAGTTCTTC. This translates into CATLASEQFF.

In its sample, this clonotype was seen many times. This sequence joins TRBV28 and TRBJ1-1; 12 nucleotides align to TRBD1. The CDR3 is 14 amino acids. V dropped 11 bases and J dropped 7; count of bases not matched to a gene: 11. Germline V gene data show CDR1 as MDHEN and CDR2 as SYDVKM. In DNA, the CDR3 is TGTGCCGTCCAGGTAGGGACAGGGGGCGTTGAAGCTTTCTTT. Protein product: CAVQVGTGGVEAFF.

This clonotype was observed once. This sequence may be a read error, since a much larger clone differs from it by one base. Since no conserved phenylalanine or tryptophan closes the CDR3, a read error is the likely cause. CDR3 in DNA: TGCAGTGCTAGACCAGACAGGGGGCGACAAGAGACCCAGTACCTC. Translation: CSARPDRGRQETQYL. The J gene is TRBJ2-5, the V gene TRBV20-1; 10 nucleotides match TRBD1. The junction had 5 bases not matched to a gene; V was cut back by 2 bases and J by 2 bases. The germline gives CDR1 DFQATT, CDR2 SNEGSKA (reference sequence). The CDR3 spans 15 residues.

There are many counts of this clonotype. The chain employs TRBV4-1 and TRBJ1-1; D gene ambiguous. V lost 4 bases to trimming and J lost 0 bases, with 15 bases between them. The CDR3 extends over 16 amino acids. Germline V gives CDR1 MGHRA, CDR2 YSYEKL. For the CDR3, the DNA is TGCGCCAGCAGCCTTTCTTGGGCAGCCTTGAACACTGAAGCTTTCTTT. Amino acid sequence: CASSLSWAALNTEAFF.

This clonotype was seen a few times. The rearrangement uses TRBV19 and TRBJ2-1; TRBD2 matches 15 bases. The CDR3 contains 16 residues. The V segment lost 5 bases and the J segment 9 bases; nucleotides outside the gene matches: 8. From germline, CDR1 is LNHDA and CDR2 SQIVND (reference sequence). The CDR3 DNA follows: TGTGCCAGTAGTTCGACCGGGACTAGCGGGAGGAGTGAGCAGTTCTTC. This codes for CASSSTGTSGRSEQFF.

The J gene is TRBJ1-6, the V gene TRBV7-2, with a possible D match to TRBD1 (5 bases). V was cut by 1 base and J by 9 bases, with 10 bases left in between. The CDR3 totals 14 residues. Germline loops: CDR1 SGHTA, CDR2 FQGNSA. CDR3 DNA sequence: TGTGCCAGCAGCTTAGAGTCCAGGGTTTCACCCCTCCACTTT. As protein: CASSLESRVSPLHF. The full variable domain, completed using reference TRBV7-2 and TRBJ1-6, is GAGVSQSPSNKVTEKGKDVELRCDPISGHTALYWYRQSLGQGLEFLIYFQGNSAPDKSGLPSDRFSAERTGGSVSTLTIQRTQQEDSAVYLCASSLESRVSPLHFGNGTRLTVT.

J is TRBJ1-2 and V is TRBV7-9; 10 positions agree with TRBD1. Trimming removed 5 bases from V and 4 bases from J; junction bases left unmatched: 10. The germline gives CDR1 SEHNR, CDR2 FQNEAQ (reference sequence). The CDR3 is made up of 16 amino acids. CDR3 loop: CASSRGTTGGSYGYTF. CDR3 nucleotides: TGTGCCAGCAGCCGAGGGACGACAGGGGGCAGCTATGGCTACACCTTC.

This clonotype was recorded a few times. V gene TRBV12-3 or TRBV12-4 combines with J gene TRBJ1-6; TRBD1 is a possible D gene (5 bases). This CDR3 region has 15 residues. The V end lost 0 bases, the J end lost 6 bases, and 9 bases lay between the germline ends. The CDR3: CASSLALGVNSPLHF. CDR3 nucleotide sequence: TGTGCCAGCAGTTTAGCGTTGGGGGTTAATTCACCCCTCCACTTT.

V and J are TRBV24-1 and TRBJ2-1; the match to TRBD2 covers 9 bases. The CDR3 runs to 16 residues. Trimming took 0 bases from V and 7 from J; bases not matched to a gene: 6. Germline assignment: CDR1 KGHDR and CDR2 SFDVKD. The CDR3 loop is CATSDLPLAGKNEQFF. The DNA of the CDR3 is TGTGCCACCAGTGATTTGCCGCTAGCGGGGAAGAATGAGCAGTTCTTC.

The rearrangement uses TRBV7-2 and TRBJ2-1; 10 positions agree with TRBD2. The CDR3 sequence is 15 residues long. V shed 3 bases, J shed 4 bases, and the junction held 3 bases outside the gene matches. Germline CDR1 and CDR2: SGHTA and FQGNSA. The chain's CDR3 is CASSFASGGYNEQFF. The CDR3 DNA reads as TGTGCCAGCAGCTTTGCTAGCGGGGGATACAATGAGCAGTTCTTC.

There are many counts of this clonotype. The chain couples TRBV30 to TRBJ2-2, with TRBD2 identical over 10 bases. This CDR3 is built from 15 residues. J gave up 4 bases and V 2 bases, and 4 bases lay outside the gene matches. CDR1 is GTSNPN, CDR2 SVGIG, per germline (reference sequence). CDR3 DNA sequence: TGTGCCTGGAGTCCTACTAGCGGGACCACCGGGGAGCTGTTTTTT. As protein: CAWSPTSGTTGELFF.

At least ten counts were recorded for this clonotype. V gene TRBV6-2 or TRBV6-3 combines with J gene TRBJ1-5; D uncertain. Germline CDR1 reads MNHEY; CDR2 reads SVGEGT. This CDR3 spans 11 amino acids. With 6 bases removed from V and 4 bases from J, the gap between germline ends came to 4 bases. CDR3 amino acids: CASRTNQPQHF. In nucleotides, the CDR3 is TGTGCCAGCAGGACAAATCAGCCCCAGCATTTT.

The V gene is TRBV5-4, the J gene TRBJ2-2; D could derive from TRBD1 or TRBD2 (6 bases each). V shed 4 bases and J shed 1 base, with 11 bases lying between them. From germline, CDR1 is SGHNT and CDR2 YYREEE (reference sequence). The CDR3 is 15 amino acids. The CDR3 reads CASSGGLRNTGELFF. As DNA, the CDR3 is TGTGCCAGCAGCGGGGGGCTAAGGAACACCGGGGAGCTGTTTTTT. Complete variable domain (other parts from reference TRBV5-4 and TRBJ2-2): ETGVTQSPTHLIKTRGQQVTLRCSSQSGHNTVSWYQQALGQGPQFIFQYYREEENGRGNFPPRFSGLQFPNYSSELNVNALELDDSALYLCASSGGLRNTGELFFGEGSRLTVL.

CDR3 sequence: CSALTGVEQETQYF. In DNA form, the CDR3 reads TGCAGTGCCCTCACCGGGGTAGAACAAGAGACCCAGTACTTC. The gene calls are TRBV20-1 and TRBJ2-5; tentatively, D is TRBD2 (5 bases). Germline V CDR1 and CDR2: DFQATT, SNEGSKA (reference sequence). Trimming took off 6 bases at V and 2 bases at J, with 16 bases between the two ends. This CDR3 is built from 14 residues.

This clonotype was recorded many times. The chain uses TRBV7-3 and TRBJ2-7, with D maybe TRBD2 (6 bases). CDR1 is SGHTA, CDR2 FQGTGA, per germline. The germline V and J ends were trimmed by 5 bases and 2 bases, with 16 bases remaining between them. This CDR3 comprises 15 residues. CDR3 coding DNA: TGTGCCAGCAGCCAAGAAGCGACGGGGGCCTACGAGCAGTACTTC. This codes for CASSQEATGAYEQYF.